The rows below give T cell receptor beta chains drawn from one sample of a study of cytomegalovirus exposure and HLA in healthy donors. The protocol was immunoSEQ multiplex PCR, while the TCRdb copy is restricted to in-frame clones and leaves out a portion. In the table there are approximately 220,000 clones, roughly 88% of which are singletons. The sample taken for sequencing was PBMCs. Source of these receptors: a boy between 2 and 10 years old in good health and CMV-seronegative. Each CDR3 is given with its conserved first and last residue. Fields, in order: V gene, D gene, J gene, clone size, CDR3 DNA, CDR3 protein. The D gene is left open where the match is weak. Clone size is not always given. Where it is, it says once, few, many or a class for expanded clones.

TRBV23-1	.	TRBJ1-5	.	TGCGCCAGCAGTCAATGCCCCAGGCTGAGCAATCAGCCCCAGCATTTT	CASSQCPRLSNQPQHF
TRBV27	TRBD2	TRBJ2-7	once	TGTGCCACCGGGGGGGAATGGGACGGCGGGTACGAGCAGTACTTC	CATGGEWDGGYEQYF
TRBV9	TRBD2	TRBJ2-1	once	TGTGCCAGCAGCGCTTTAGCGGGATGGGGCAATGAGCAGTTCTTC	CASSALAGWGNEQFF
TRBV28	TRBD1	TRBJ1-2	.	TGTGCCAGCAGGAGACAGGGAGACTCCTATGGCTACACCTTC	CASRRQGDSYGYTF
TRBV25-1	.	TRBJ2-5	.	TGTGCCAGCAGTCTTCTAGAGGGAGAGACCCAGTACTTC	CASSLLEGETQYF
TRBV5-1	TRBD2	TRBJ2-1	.	TGCGCCAGCAGCTTACCTAGCGGGGGGTACAATGAGCAGTTCTTC	CASSLPSGGYNEQFF
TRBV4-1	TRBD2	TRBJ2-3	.	TGCGCCAGCAGCCCAACGAGCGGGGGAGGCACAGATACGCAGTATTTT	CASSPTSGGGTDTQYF
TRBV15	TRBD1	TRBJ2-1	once	TGTGCCACCAGCAGAGATTCGACAGGGGGCGGCTATCGGTCCTACAATGAGCAGTTCTTC	CATSRDSTGGGYRSYNEQFF
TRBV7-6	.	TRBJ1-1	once	TGTGCCAGCAGGGGCCCGAACACTGAAGCTTTCTTT	CASRGPNTEAFF
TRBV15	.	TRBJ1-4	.	TGTGCCACCAGCAGAAAGGGGTGGGGTAATGAAAAACTGTTTTTT	CATSRKGWGNEKLFF
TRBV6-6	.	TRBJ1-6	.	TGTGCCAGCAGTTACTCGAGAACAGCTAATTCACCCCTCCACTTT	CASSYSRTANSPLHF
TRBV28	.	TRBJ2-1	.	TGTGCCAGCGCAAAAAGGCCGGACAGACCGTACAATGAGCAGTTCTTC	CASAKRPDRPYNEQFF
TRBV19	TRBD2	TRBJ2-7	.	TGTGCCAGTAGTCCAATAGCGGGGGAATACGAGCAGTACTTC	CASSPIAGEYEQYF
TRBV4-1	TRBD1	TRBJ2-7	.	TGCGCCAGCAGCCAAGTTGCAGGGGGCGTCTCCTACGAGCAGTACTTC	CASSQVAGGVSYEQYF
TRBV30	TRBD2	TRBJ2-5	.	TGTGCCTGGAGTCCGACTAGCGGGGGAGGGGAGACCCAGTACTTC	CAWSPTSGGGETQYF
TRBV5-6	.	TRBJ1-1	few	TGTGCCAGCAGCTTGGTTGCAGGGGCGAACACTGAAGCTTTCTTT	CASSLVAGANTEAFF
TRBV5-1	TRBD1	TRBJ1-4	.	TGCGCCAGCAGCTTGGGACAGGGAAGAACCGGTGATGAAAAACTGTTTTTT	CASSLGQGRTGDEKLFF
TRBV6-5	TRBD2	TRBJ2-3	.	TGTGCCAGCAGTAGGACTAGCAGGGATACGCAGTATTTT	CASSRTSRDTQYF
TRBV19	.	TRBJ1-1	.	TGTGACCGAGGGGGTAGCACTGAAGCTTTCTTT	CDRGGSTEAFF
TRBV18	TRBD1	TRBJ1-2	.	TGTGCCAGCTCACCACGGGACAGTCTCTATGGCTACACCTTC	CASSPRDSLYGYTF
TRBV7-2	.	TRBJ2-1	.	TGTGCCAGCAGCTCCTCTGTGTACAATGAGCAGTTCTTC	CASSSSVYNEQFF
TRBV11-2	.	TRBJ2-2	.	TGTGCCAGCAGCTTAGATGGGGACTTGTACGGGGAGCTGTTTTTT	CASSLDGDLYGELFF
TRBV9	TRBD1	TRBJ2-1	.	TGTGCCAGCAGCCAACCTCGGACAGGGGGTCAATACAATGAGCAGTTCTTC	CASSQPRTGGQYNEQFF
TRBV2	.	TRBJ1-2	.	TGTGCCAGCAGTGAAGCCCGGCTGGACAGCGGAAACTATGGCTACACCTTC	CASSEARLDSGNYGYTF
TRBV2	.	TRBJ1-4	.	TGTGCCAGCCGGGGGATTGATGAAAAACTGTTTTTT	CASRGIDEKLFF
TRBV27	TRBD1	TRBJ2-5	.	TGTGCCAGCAGTTCCCCGGGACAGGGAATTGAGACCCAGTACTTC	CASSSPGQGIETQYF
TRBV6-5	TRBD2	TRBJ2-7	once	TGTGCCAGCAGCCGGGGGGGGACAACCTACGAGCAGTACTTC	CASSRGGTTYEQYF
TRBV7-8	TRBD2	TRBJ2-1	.	TGTGCCAGCAGCTTAGCGGGGAGGGCGACCTCCTACAATGAGCAGTTCTTC	CASSLAGRATSYNEQFF
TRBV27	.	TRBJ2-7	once	TGTGCCAGCAGTTTGGGACTCCAACGCTACGAGCAGTACTTC	CASSLGLQRYEQYF
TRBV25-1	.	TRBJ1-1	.	TGTGCCAGCAGTGAGGGCAGGGCGAACACTGAAGCTTTCTTT	CASSEGRANTEAFF
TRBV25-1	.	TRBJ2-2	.	TGTGCCAGCAGTGAATCCACTCGTAACACCGGGGAGCTGTTTTTT	CASSESTRNTGELFF
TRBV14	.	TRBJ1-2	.	TGTGCCAGCAGTCGGACAGCTAACTATGGCTACACCTTC	CASSRTANYGYTF
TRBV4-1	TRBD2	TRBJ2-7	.	TGCGCCAGCAGCCCCAATCGAGTTATAGCGGGGAACTACGAGCAGTACTTC	CASSPNRVIAGNYEQYF
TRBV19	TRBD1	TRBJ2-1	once	TGTGCCAGTAGTATGCGCCGCGGGACAGGGGCCAATGAGCAGTTCTTC	CASSMRRGTGANEQFF
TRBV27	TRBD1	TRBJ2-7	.	TGTGCCAGCAAATTCGGGGCAGGGGGCATCTACGAGCAGTACTTC	CASKFGAGGIYEQYF
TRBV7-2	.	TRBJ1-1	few	TGTGCCAGCATAGGGGGTACGAACACTGAAGCTTTCTTT	CASIGGTNTEAFF
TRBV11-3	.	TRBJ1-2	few	TGTGCCAGCAGCCGTAGAACCTCTCGGTTTGGCTACACCTTC	CASSRRTSRFGYTF
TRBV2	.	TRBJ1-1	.	TGTGCCAGCAGTGAAGGGCGGCCGGGGAACACTGAAGCTTTCTTT	CASSEGRPGNTEAFF
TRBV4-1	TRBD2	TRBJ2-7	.	TGCGCCAGCAGCCAAGGGCACGGCGGGAGGGCCTTCGAGCAGTACTTC	CASSQGHGGRAFEQYF
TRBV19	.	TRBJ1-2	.	TGTGCCGCAGGCCGGCGTGACTATGGCTACACCTTC	CAAGRRDYGYTF